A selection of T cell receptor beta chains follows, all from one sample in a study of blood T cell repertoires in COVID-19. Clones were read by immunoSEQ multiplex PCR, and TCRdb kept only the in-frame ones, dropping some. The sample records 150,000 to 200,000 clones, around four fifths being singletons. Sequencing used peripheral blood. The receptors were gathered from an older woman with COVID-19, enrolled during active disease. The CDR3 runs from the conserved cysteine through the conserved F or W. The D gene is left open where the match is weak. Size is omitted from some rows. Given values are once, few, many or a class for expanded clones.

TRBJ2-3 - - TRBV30 TGTGCCTGGAGTCCTCCACTAAAAGATACGCAGTATTTT CAWSPPLKDTQYF
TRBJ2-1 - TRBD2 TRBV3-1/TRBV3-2 TGTGCCAGCAGCCAAGCGGGGGGAGGCTACAATGAGCAGTTCTTC CASSQAGGGYNEQFF
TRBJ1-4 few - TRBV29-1 TGCAGCGTTTGGTCTGGAGGCCGGGGTGAAAAACTGTTTTTT CSVWSGGRGEKLFF
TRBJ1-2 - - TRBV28 TGTGCCAGCAGGGAACCGCGGGCGGTACAGGGAAAGTGGGGAAGTTATGGCTACACCTTC CASREPRAVQGKWGSYGYTF
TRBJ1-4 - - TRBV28 TGTGCCAGCAGTCCCCTGGGGGGGGCCCCGGGGGAAAAACTGTTTTTT CASSPLGGAPGEKLFF
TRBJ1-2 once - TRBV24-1 TGTGCCACCAGTGGAGAGAACTATGGCTACACCTTC CATSGENYGYTF
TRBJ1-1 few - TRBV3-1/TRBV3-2 TGTGCCAGCAGCTTCCGCGCCACAGTGAACACTGAAGCTTTCTTT CASSFRATVNTEAFF
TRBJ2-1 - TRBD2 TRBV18 TGTGCCAGCTCACCCGGACTAGCGGGGGCCTACAATGAGCAGTTCTTC CASSPGLAGAYNEQFF
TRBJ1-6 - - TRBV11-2 TGTGCCAGCAGCTTAGATGCGGGGGCCGGTTCACCCCTCCACTTT CASSLDAGAGSPLHF
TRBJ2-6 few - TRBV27 TGTGCCAGCAGTGCTGCCGGTTCCTTCCGGGTCCTGACTTTC CASSAAGSFRVLTF
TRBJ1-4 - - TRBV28 TGTGCCAGCAGTTTAAATGGGGGAGGTGGTGAAAAACTGTTTTTT CASSLNGGGGEKLFF
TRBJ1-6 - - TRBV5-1 TGCGCCAGCAGCTTGGGCCAGGGTAGCACGGAACATAATTCACCCCTCCACTTT CASSLGQGSTEHNSPLHF
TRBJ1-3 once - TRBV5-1 TGCGCCAGCAGCTCCGGCACAGTCGCCTCTGGAAACACCATATATTTT CASSSGTVASGNTIYF
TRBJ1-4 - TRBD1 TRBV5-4 TGTGCCAGCAGCTTCCCGGGACAGGGGCCCCATAATGAAAAACTGTTTTTT CASSFPGQGPHNEKLFF
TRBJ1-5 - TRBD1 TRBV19 TGTGCCAGTATGGGGGTCGACAGGGGCAATCAGCCCCAGCATTTT CASMGVDRGNQPQHF
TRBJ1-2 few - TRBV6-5 TGTGCCAGCAGTTACTCGTCGTTGGGAGACTATGGCTACACCTTC CASSYSSLGDYGYTF
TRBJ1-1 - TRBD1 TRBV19 TGTGCCAGTGGACTACAGGGGGCACTCTATATGAACACTGAAGCTTTCTTT CASGLQGALYMNTEAFF